Included here is one TCR beta chain sequence, with context. Its antigen is not known. Profiling relied on immunoSEQ multiplex PCR, and the TCRdb table lists in-frame clones only, not all of them. The data show a few hundred thousand clones, roughly 91% seen once. This sample stems from a study of shared clonotypes between healthy human individuals. Study-level results: Shared clonotypes across all four donors exceeded non-shared ones in generation probability.

The germline V gene encodes CDR1 GTSNPN and CDR2 SVGIG (reference sequence). V was cut by 2 bases and J by 2 bases, with 11 bases left in between. The CDR3 extends over 14 amino acids. Material for sequencing was memory CD8+ T cells sorted from blood. The subset denotes: CD45RO+ cells pooled with CCR7-negative TemRA cells. This TCR came from a man younger than 30 in good health. J is TRBJ2-3 and V is TRBV30, with D tentatively TRBD1 (5 bases). The CDR3: CAWSIGANTDTQYF. DNA for the CDR3: TGTGCCTGGAGTATTGGGGCTAACACAGATACGCAGTATTTT.